This TCR beta chain emerged from a study of blood T cell repertoires in COVID-19. On the study more broadly: Samples of COVID-19 (acute and convalescent) were obtained from the United States, Italy and Spain. The cDNA or gDNA used as material had been derived from T cells, B-cell-depleted T cells, or PBMCs.

Up to 2 weeks before entering the study, exposed participants had met a COVID-19 case. The protocol was immunoSEQ multiplex PCR, while the TCRdb copy is restricted to in-frame clones and leaves out a portion. The data show approximately 220,000 clones, with about 80% seen just once and about 4.8% held by the top ten. The CDR3 covers 15 residues. Germline V gene data show CDR1 as SGHTA and CDR2 as FQGNSA. V lost 1 base to trimming and J lost 4 bases, with 11 bases between them. This rearrangement joins TRBV7-2 to TRBJ1-5; no reliable D call. Material for sequencing was PBMCs or T cells enriched from blood (not recorded which). This receptor was obtained from a woman aged 45-59 years who had been exposed to COVID-19. The chain's CDR3 is CASSLGQIGNQPQHF. The CDR3 DNA reads TGTGCCAGCAGCTTAGGGCAGATCGGGAATCAGCCCCAGCATTTT.